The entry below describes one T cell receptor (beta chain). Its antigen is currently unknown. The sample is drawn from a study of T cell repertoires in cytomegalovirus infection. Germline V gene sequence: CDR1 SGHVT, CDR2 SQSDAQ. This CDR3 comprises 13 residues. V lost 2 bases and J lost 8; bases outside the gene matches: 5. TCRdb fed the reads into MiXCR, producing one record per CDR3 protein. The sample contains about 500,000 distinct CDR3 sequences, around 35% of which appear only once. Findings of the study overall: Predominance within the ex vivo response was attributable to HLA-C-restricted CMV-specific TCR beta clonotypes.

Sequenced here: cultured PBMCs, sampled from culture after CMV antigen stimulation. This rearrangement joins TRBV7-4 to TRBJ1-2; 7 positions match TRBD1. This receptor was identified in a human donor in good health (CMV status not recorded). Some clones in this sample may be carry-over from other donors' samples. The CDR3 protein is CASSLSRGSGYTF. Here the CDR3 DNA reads TGTGCCAGCAGCTTATCCAGGGGGAGCGGCTACACCTTC.